A selection of T cell receptor beta chains follows, all from one sample in a study of CD8+ T cells in alopecia areata. The repertoire was sequenced with immunoSEQ multiplex PCR; TCRdb's copy has only in-frame clones and lacks some. The data hold about 190,000 clones, with under 70% observed a single time. The source material was CD4+ T cells sorted from blood, sampled at week 4, from a patient treated with tofacitinib. These receptors came from a human donor with alopecia areata. CDR3s include the opening cysteine and the closing phenylalanine or tryptophan. The D gene is left open where the match is weak. Only some rows state a clone size, as once, few, many or a class for expanded clones.

abundance: once; d_gene: TRBD2; j_gene: TRBJ2-1; v_gene: TRBV29-1; CDR3aa: CSVGPPSGGLEQFF; CDR3nt: TGCAGCGTTGGTCCTCCTAGCGGGGGGCTTGAGCAGTTCTTC
abundance: .; d_gene: TRBD2; j_gene: TRBJ2-1; v_gene: TRBV7-2; CDR3aa: CARATSAYNEQFF; CDR3nt: TGTGCCAGGGCGACTAGCGCCTACAATGAGCAGTTCTTC
abundance: .; d_gene: .; j_gene: TRBJ1-1; v_gene: TRBV29-1; CDR3aa: CSVAQARAFF; CDR3nt: TGCAGCGTAGCACAGGCTCGGGCTTTCTTT
abundance: .; d_gene: TRBD1; j_gene: TRBJ1-1; v_gene: TRBV29-1; CDR3aa: CSVTQGQNTEAFF; CDR3nt: TGCAGCGTAACACAGGGGCAGAACACTGAAGCTTTCTTT
abundance: .; d_gene: .; j_gene: TRBJ2-5; v_gene: TRBV5-1; CDR3aa: CASSSLETQYF; CDR3nt: TGCGCCAGCAGCTCACTAGAGACCCAGTACTTC
abundance: .; d_gene: .; j_gene: TRBJ2-2; v_gene: TRBV4-1; CDR3aa: CASSQVGTGELFF; CDR3nt: TGCGCCAGCAGCCAAGTGGGCACCGGGGAGCTGTTTTTT
abundance: few; d_gene: .; j_gene: TRBJ2-6; v_gene: TRBV4-2; CDR3aa: CASSQVGRGSSGANVLTF; CDR3nt: TGTGCCAGCAGCCAAGTGGGGCGGGGAAGCTCTGGGGCCAACGTCCTGACTTTC
abundance: .; d_gene: .; j_gene: TRBJ1-2; v_gene: TRBV4-1; CDR3aa: CASSQLGGYTF; CDR3nt: TGCGCCAGCAGCCAATTAGGTGGCTACACCTTC
abundance: .; d_gene: TRBD1; j_gene: TRBJ1-5; v_gene: TRBV7-2; CDR3aa: CASSSLGQGVNQPQHF; CDR3nt: TGTGCCAGCAGCTCATTGGGACAGGGGGTCAATCAGCCCCAGCATTTT
abundance: .; d_gene: TRBD1; j_gene: TRBJ2-1; v_gene: TRBV11-3; CDR3aa: CASSWGQGQGYNEQFF; CDR3nt: TGTGCCAGCAGCTGGGGGCAAGGACAGGGATACAATGAGCAGTTCTTC
abundance: .; d_gene: .; j_gene: TRBJ2-6; v_gene: TRBV29-1; CDR3aa: CSVEMAASGANVLTF; CDR3nt: TGCAGCGTTGAAATGGCAGCCTCTGGGGCCAACGTCCTGACTTTC
abundance: .; d_gene: TRBD1; j_gene: TRBJ1-1; v_gene: TRBV5-1; CDR3aa: CASSSQGRGTEAFF; CDR3nt: TGCGCCAGCAGCTCACAGGGGAGAGGCACTGAAGCTTTCTTT
abundance: few; d_gene: .; j_gene: TRBJ1-4; v_gene: TRBV11-2; CDR3aa: CASSPEAGRTNEKLFF; CDR3nt: TGTGCCAGCAGCCCTGAGGCGGGGCGGACTAATGAAAAACTGTTTTTT
abundance: .; d_gene: TRBD1; j_gene: TRBJ2-7; v_gene: TRBV2; CDR3aa: CASSGTGAYEQYF; CDR3nt: TGTGCCAGCAGTGGAACAGGGGCCTACGAGCAGTACTTC
abundance: .; d_gene: .; j_gene: TRBJ2-1; v_gene: TRBV11-2; CDR3aa: CASSSASNAYNEQFF; CDR3nt: TGTGCCAGCAGCAGCGCCTCAAATGCCTACAATGAGCAGTTCTTC
abundance: few; d_gene: TRBD2; j_gene: TRBJ2-1; v_gene: TRBV29-1; CDR3aa: CSVASGGAYERFF; CDR3nt: TGCAGCGTGGCTAGCGGGGGGGCCTATGAGCGGTTCTTC
abundance: .; d_gene: TRBD1; j_gene: TRBJ2-1; v_gene: TRBV29-1; CDR3aa: CSVYRTGGPEQFF; CDR3nt: TGCAGCGTTTACCGGACAGGGGGTCCTGAGCAGTTCTTC
abundance: .; d_gene: .; j_gene: TRBJ2-1; v_gene: TRBV7-2; CDR3aa: CASSLHNEQFF; CDR3nt: TGTGCCAGCAGTTTACACAATGAGCAGTTCTTC
abundance: .; d_gene: TRBD1; j_gene: TRBJ2-4; v_gene: TRBV4-3; CDR3aa: CASSQDRTGGAENIQYF; CDR3nt: TGCGCCAGCAGCCAAGATCGGACAGGGGGCGCCGAAAACATTCAGTACTTC
abundance: .; d_gene: .; j_gene: TRBJ2-3; v_gene: TRBV30; CDR3aa: CAWSPGIADTQYF; CDR3nt: TGTGCCTGGAGTCCCGGAATAGCGGATACGCAGTATTTT
abundance: few; d_gene: .; j_gene: TRBJ1-1; v_gene: TRBV7-2; CDR3aa: CASSLWQNTEAFF; CDR3nt: TGTGCCAGCAGCTTGTGGCAGAACACTGAAGCTTTCTTT
abundance: .; d_gene: .; j_gene: TRBJ1-1; v_gene: TRBV9; CDR3aa: CASSVRGDTEAFF; CDR3nt: TGTGCCAGCAGCGTTAGGGGAGACACTGAAGCTTTCTTT
abundance: .; d_gene: TRBD1; j_gene: TRBJ2-7; v_gene: TRBV18; CDR3aa: CASSLGQGSYEQYF; CDR3nt: TGTGCCAGCTCACTGGGACAGGGGTCGTACGAGCAGTACTTC
abundance: few; d_gene: .; j_gene: TRBJ2-5; v_gene: TRBV5-1; CDR3aa: CASSFDSGAETQYF; CDR3nt: TGCGCCAGCAGCTTCGATTCCGGGGCAGAGACCCAGTACTTC
abundance: .; d_gene: .; j_gene: TRBJ2-2; v_gene: TRBV9; CDR3aa: CASSVRTGELFF; CDR3nt: TGTGCCAGCAGCGTAAGGACCGGGGAGCTGTTTTTT
abundance: .; d_gene: TRBD2; j_gene: TRBJ2-5; v_gene: TRBV5-1; CDR3aa: CASSLASGGQETQYF; CDR3nt: TGCGCCAGCAGCTTGGCCAGCGGGGGCCAAGAGACCCAGTACTTC
abundance: .; d_gene: TRBD1; j_gene: TRBJ1-2; v_gene: TRBV6-1; CDR3aa: CASSPGQGNYGYTF; CDR3nt: TGTGCCAGCAGCCCGGGACAGGGGAACTATGGCTACACCTTC
abundance: .; d_gene: .; j_gene: TRBJ2-7; v_gene: TRBV30; CDR3aa: CAWSVLDEQYF; CDR3nt: TGTGCCTGGAGTGTCTTGGACGAGCAGTACTTC
abundance: .; d_gene: TRBD1; j_gene: TRBJ2-1; v_gene: TRBV27; CDR3aa: CASRTGTGWGEQFF; CDR3nt: TGTGCCAGCAGGACCGGGACAGGCTGGGGTGAGCAGTTCTTC
abundance: .; d_gene: .; j_gene: TRBJ2-3; v_gene: TRBV30; CDR3aa: CAWSEGGVTDTQYF; CDR3nt: TGTGCCTGGAGTGAAGGGGGGGTCACAGATACGCAGTATTTT
abundance: few; d_gene: .; j_gene: TRBJ2-5; v_gene: TRBV20-1; CDR3aa: CSAREGGGQYF; CDR3nt: TGCAGTGCGAGAGAGGGAGGGGGCCAGTACTTC
abundance: .; d_gene: .; j_gene: TRBJ2-5; v_gene: TRBV9; CDR3aa: CASSGGVQETQYF; CDR3nt: TGTGCCAGCAGCGGGGGGGTCCAAGAGACCCAGTACTTC
abundance: .; d_gene: TRBD1; j_gene: TRBJ1-4; v_gene: TRBV15; CDR3aa: CATSTHRGANEKLFF; CDR3nt: TGTGCCACCAGCACCCACAGGGGAGCTAATGAAAAACTGTTTTTT
abundance: few; d_gene: TRBD2; j_gene: TRBJ2-1; v_gene: TRBV6-1; CDR3aa: CASSVSGGRDEQFF; CDR3nt: TGTGCCAGCAGTGTTAGCGGGGGGAGGGATGAGCAGTTCTTC
abundance: few; d_gene: .; j_gene: TRBJ2-3; v_gene: TRBV7-9; CDR3aa: CASSLSTISTDTQYF; CDR3nt: TGTGCCAGCAGCTTATCCACCATAAGCACAGATACGCAGTATTTT
abundance: few; d_gene: .; j_gene: TRBJ2-6; v_gene: TRBV30; CDR3aa: CAWSVQGTNVLTF; CDR3nt: TGTGCCTGGAGTGTCCAAGGTACCAACGTCCTGACTTTC
abundance: .; d_gene: .; j_gene: TRBJ1-2; v_gene: TRBV28; CDR3aa: CASSLLRLYGYTF; CDR3nt: TGTGCCAGCAGTTTATTACGGCTATATGGCTACACCTTC
abundance: .; d_gene: .; j_gene: TRBJ1-4; v_gene: TRBV4-2; CDR3aa: CASSPGGWDEKLFF; CDR3nt: TGTGCCAGCAGCCCCGGGGGCTGGGACGAAAAACTGTTTTTT
abundance: .; d_gene: .; j_gene: TRBJ1-2; v_gene: TRBV28; CDR3aa: CASSLIREDGYTF; CDR3nt: TGTGCAAGCAGTTTAATCCGAGAGGATGGCTACACCTTC
abundance: .; d_gene: TRBD2; j_gene: TRBJ2-1; v_gene: TRBV5-1; CDR3aa: CASSLTSGNEQFF; CDR3nt: TGCGCCAGCAGCTTGACTAGCGGCAATGAGCAGTTCTTC
abundance: .; d_gene: .; j_gene: TRBJ1-4; v_gene: TRBV30; CDR3aa: CAWSVDSQLFF; CDR3nt: TGTGCCTGGAGTGTGGACAGCCAACTGTTTTTT
abundance: .; d_gene: TRBD1; j_gene: TRBJ1-3; v_gene: TRBV25-1; CDR3aa: CASRDRGHSGNTIYF; CDR3nt: TGTGCCAGCAGAGATAGGGGGCATTCAGGAAACACCATATATTTT
abundance: few; d_gene: .; j_gene: TRBJ2-7; v_gene: TRBV25-1; CDR3aa: CASSDFYEQYF; CDR3nt: TGTGCCAGCAGTGATTTCTACGAGCAGTACTTC
abundance: .; d_gene: .; j_gene: TRBJ1-4; v_gene: TRBV15; CDR3aa: CATSRDGVMGLFF; CDR3nt: TGTGCCACCAGCAGAGATGGGGTCATGGGACTGTTTTTT
abundance: .; d_gene: .; j_gene: TRBJ2-3; v_gene: TRBV7-2; CDR3aa: CASSLASTYTDTQYF; CDR3nt: TGTGCCAGCAGCTTAGCGTCCACGTACACAGATACGCAGTATTTT